These 13 T cell receptor beta chains share one sample of origin, sequenced in a study of T cell repertoires in cytomegalovirus infection. TCRdb ran MiXCR on the reads and lists one entry per CDR3 protein. Here the sample spans 450,000 to 650,000 distinct CDR3 sequences, under 45% being singletons. Their antigen targets remain unknown. The source was cultured PBMCs, collected from culture after CMV antigen stimulation. These receptors were collected from a human donor in good health (CMV status not recorded). Some clones in this sample may be carry-over from other donors' samples.

This clonotype showed up just a few times. The J gene is TRBJ2-3, the V gene TRBV7-2; no clear D. The V end lost 5 bases, the J end lost 2 bases, and 11 bases lay between the germline ends. The germline V gene has CDR1 SGHTA and CDR2 FQGNSA. This CDR3 is built from 14 residues. CDR3 in DNA: TGTGCCAGCAGCCCCCGGGCCTACACAGATACGCAGTATTTT. This translates into CASSPRAYTDTQYF.

This clonotype showed up just a few times. The germline gene is not matched at one end of the junction; a read error may be the cause. CDR3 sequence (DNA): TGTGCCAGCTCACCCGCCGGTAGGACCTTCGCCTTC. This sequence encodes CASSPAGRTFAF. The rearrangement joins TRBV18 to TRBJ1-2, with D uncertain. Germline CDR1 and CDR2: KGHSH and LQKENI. The CDR3 length is 12 residues.

The V and J genes are TRBV10-3 and TRBJ2-5; 13 nucleotides agree with TRBD2. CDR1 and CDR2 (germline): ENHRY, SYGVKD. V trimming: 4 bases; J trimming: 2 bases; junction bases outside the gene matches: 1. The CDR3 runs to 15 residues. CDR3 protein: CAISGLAGGQETQYF. The CDR3 DNA follows: TGTGCCATCAGTGGACTAGCGGGGGGTCAAGAGACCCAGTACTTC.

The chain carries TRBV18 and TRBJ1-2; tentative D call: TRBD1 (5 bases). Trimming shortened V by 2 bases and J by 0 bases, and 13 bases separated the two germline ends. CDR1 is KGHSH, CDR2 LQKENI, per germline. The CDR3 loop spans 16 amino acids. CDR3 sequence: CASSPSGIGANYGYTF. The CDR3 bases are TGTGCCAGCTCACCATCAGGGATCGGGGCTAACTATGGCTACACCTTC.

V and J are TRBV12-3 or TRBV12-4 and TRBJ2-1; TRBD1 might be the D (5 bases). The CDR3 has 14 residues. Trimming pared 7 bases from V and 2 bases from J, leaving 12 bases between. The DNA for the CDR3 is TGTGCCAGCACCTCACAGGACCCCTACAATGAGCAGTTCTTC. Translation gives CASTSQDPYNEQFF.

A few counts support this clonotype. The chain carries TRBV7-9 and TRBJ2-6, with unresolved D. Trimming took off 6 bases at V and 0 bases at J, with 9 bases between the two ends. CDR1 is SEHNR, CDR2 FQNEAQ, per germline (reference sequence). The CDR3 has 15 residues. The CDR3 loop is CASRDGNSGANVLTF. CDR3 DNA: TGTGCCAGCAGGGACGGTAACTCTGGGGCCAACGTCCTGACTTTC.

This sequence joins TRBV11-2 and TRBJ1-1; TRBD1 might be the D (5 bases). This CDR3 is 12 amino acids long. Deletions cut 1 base from V and 6 bases from J, with 6 bases between. The germline V gene has CDR1 SGHAT and CDR2 FQNNGV. CDR3 in amino acids: CASSLVRAEAFF. The DNA for the CDR3 is TGTGCCAGCAGCTTAGTCAGGGCTGAAGCTTTCTTT.

V is TRBV5-8 and J is TRBJ2-7, with 10 positions matching TRBD1. With 6 bases clipped from V and 2 bases from J, the junction kept 8 bases outside the gene matches. Germline V gene data show CDR1 as SGHTS and CDR2 as YDEGEE. This CDR3 contains 15 residues. The chain's CDR3 is CASTRRGQGAYEQYF. The CDR3 DNA follows: TGTGCCAGCACCCGACGCGGACAGGGGGCCTACGAGCAGTACTTC. Variable domain in full (rest from reference TRBV5-8 and TRBJ2-7): EAGVTQSPTHLIKTRGQQATLRCSPISGHTSVYWYQQALGLGLQFLLWYDEGEERNRGNFPPRFSGRQFPNYSSELNVNALELEDSALYLCASTRRGQGAYEQYFGPGTRLTVT.

The V call is TRBV19, the J call TRBJ2-2; D perhaps matches TRBD1 (5 bases). From germline, CDR1 is LNHDA and CDR2 SQIVND (reference sequence). The V end was cut by 7 bases, the J end by 3 bases, with 18 bases between. CDR3 length: 16 amino acids. CDR3 DNA sequence: TGTGCCAGTATGGGTGTTCGCACAGGCGACACCGGGGAGCTGTTTTTT. Its translation is CASMGVRTGDTGELFF. Together with reference TRBV19 and TRBJ2-2, the CDR3 gives the full variable domain: DGGITQSPKYLFRKEGQNVTLSCEQNLNHDAMYWYRQDPGQGLRLIYYSQIVNDFQKGDIAEGYSVSREKKESFPLTVTSAQKNPTAFYLCASMGVRTGDTGELFFGEGSRLTVL.

V gene TRBV20-1 combines with J gene TRBJ1-2; D call uncertain. The V gene's germline CDR1 is DFQATT and CDR2 SNEGSKA (reference sequence). CDR3 size: 14 residues. Trimming pared 4 bases from V and 0 bases from J, leaving 12 bases between. This CDR3 reads CSANVGAANYGYTF. CDR3 coding DNA: TGCAGTGCTAATGTAGGAGCAGCTAACTATGGCTACACCTTC.

The chain carries TRBV6-2 or TRBV6-3 and TRBJ1-2; possibly TRBD1 for D (6 bases). The CDR3 loop spans 13 amino acids. V lost 8 bases to trimming and J lost 4 bases, with 14 bases between them. Germline V lookup: CDR1 MNHEY, CDR2 SVGEGT. The chain's CDR3 is CASGPGHRYGYTF. Here the CDR3 DNA reads TGTGCCAGCGGGCCGGGACACCGCTATGGCTACACCTTC.

In this sample, this clonotype turned up a few times. The chain uses TRBV4-3 and TRBJ2-1; D gene unclear. The germline CDR1 and CDR2 sequences are LGHNA and YSLEER. This CDR3 has 12 residues. Trimming stripped 6 bases from V and 8 bases from J, with 11 bases between. The CDR3 DNA is TGCGCCAGCAGGAGTCCCTTCGATGAGCAGTTCTTC. Protein product: CASRSPFDEQFF.

This clonotype was seen only a few times. V usage is TRBV11-1 and J usage is TRBJ1-1; D not resolved. V lost 1 base, J lost 3 bases, and 15 bases lay in between. This CDR3 has 16 amino acids. Germline lookup yields CDR1 SGHAT and CDR2 FQDESV (reference sequence). The CDR3 is CASSLVGRVLDTEAFF. The CDR3 DNA is TGTGCCAGCAGCTTAGTCGGGAGGGTATTGGACACTGAAGCTTTCTTT.